The sequence of this T cell receptor beta chain was determined in a study of blood T cell repertoires in COVID-19. Some clones are missing from TCRdb's copy, which holds only in-frame ones; the method was immunoSEQ multiplex PCR. This repertoire shows approximately 200,000 clones, nearly 90% found once; its top ten account for 2% to 2.5%. The V and J ends lost 2 bases and 9 bases respectively, with 7 bases between them. Germline V gene data show CDR1 as SNHLY and CDR2 as FYNNEI. The length of the CDR3 is 11 residues. The V and J genes are TRBV2 and TRBJ2-5; D is unclear. The sample was PBMCs or T cells enriched from blood (not recorded which). This clonotype was obtained from a woman in her forties with acute COVID-19. Written as DNA, the CDR3 is TGTGCCAGCAGTGAATTTGTATCCCAGTACTTC. Translation gives CASSEFVSQYF. The variable domain in full, with the rest retrieved from reference TRBV2 and TRBJ2-5, is EPEVTQTPSHQVTQMGQEVILRCVPISNHLYFYWYRQILGQKVEFLVSFYNNEISEKSEIFDDQFSVERPDGSNFTLKIRSTKLEDSAMYFCASSEFVSQYFGPGTRLLVL.